Listed below are T cell receptor beta chains from one sample, sequenced in a study of blood T cell repertoires in COVID-19. This table comes from immunoSEQ multiplex PCR, and its TCRdb copy is limited to in-frame clones, with some not included. Of approximately 210,000 clones in the sample, 87% were seen once. Input material: PBMCs or T cells enriched from blood (not recorded which). All receptors come from a woman between 25 and 40 years old who had recovered from COVID-19. The CDR3 runs from the conserved cysteine through the conserved F or W. D genes are given only for firm matches. The size field is filled for only some rows; it gives once, few, many or a size class.

size	V	J	D	DNA	CDR3
NA	TRBV28	TRBJ1-5	TRBD1	TGTGCCGGCCAGGGCAGGGGGCATCAGCCCCAGCATTTT	CAGQGRGHQPQHF
NA	TRBV11-3	TRBJ2-7	TRBD1	TGTGCCAGCAGCGGGGACAGCAAATACGAGCAGTACTTC	CASSGDSKYEQYF
once	TRBV6-4	TRBJ1-2	TRBD1	TGTGCCAGCAGTGACACGGACAGGGATCTTGGGGGCTACACCTTC	CASSDTDRDLGGYTF
NA	TRBV19	TRBJ1-2	NA	TGTGCCAGTAGTAGTCAGGGATACGGCTACACCTTC	CASSSQGYGYTF
NA	TRBV18	TRBJ2-2	NA	TGTGCCAGCTATCACGGCACCGGGGAGCTGTTTTTT	CASYHGTGELFF
once	TRBV19	TRBJ2-2	TRBD1	TGTGCCAGTAAAGGACAGGGGACCGGGGAGCTGTTTTTT	CASKGQGTGELFF
NA	TRBV5-4	TRBJ2-7	NA	TGTGCCAGCAGCTTGGGGGGGCGGGGGCGCAAGGGCTACGAGCAGTACTTC	CASSLGGRGRKGYEQYF
NA	TRBV18	TRBJ1-5	NA	TGTGCCAGCTCACGCTCCTCAGGGGAAACCAATCAGCCCCAGCATTTT	CASSRSSGETNQPQHF
NA	TRBV19	TRBJ1-2	NA	TGTGCCAGTAGAGGACGGGAAAACTATGGCTACACCTTC	CASRGRENYGYTF
NA	TRBV4-1	TRBJ2-5	TRBD1	TGCGCCAGCAGCACCCGGACAGGCGGAGAGACCCAGTACTTC	CASSTRTGGETQYF
NA	TRBV7-2	TRBJ2-4	TRBD1	TGTGCCAGCAGACCGACAGGGGCGGCAAACATTCAGTACTTC	CASRPTGAANIQYF
NA	TRBV6-5	TRBJ2-7	NA	TGTGCCAGCGGGCAGGCCATAGAGCAGTACTTC	CASGQAIEQYF
NA	TRBV7-3	TRBJ2-2	TRBD2	TGTGCCAGCAGCGCCAGGACTAGCGGAAACACCGGGGAGCTGTTTTTT	CASSARTSGNTGELFF
NA	TRBV4-3	TRBJ2-2	TRBD1	TGCGCCAGCAGCCGGCGGACAGGGAATAGCGGGGAGCTGTTTTTT	CASSRRTGNSGELFF
NA	TRBV27	TRBJ1-2	NA	TGTGCCAGCAGTTTACGGCAGGATCGTTATCGCTACACCTTC	CASSLRQDRYRYTF
NA	TRBV30	TRBJ1-2	NA	TGTGCCGTGGGGCCAGGACGTGGCTACACCTTC	CAVGPGRGYTF
NA	TRBV7-2	TRBJ2-1	TRBD2	TGTGCCAGCAGCCTCGGGACTAGTGGGAATGAGCAGTTCTTC	CASSLGTSGNEQFF
few	TRBV10-3	TRBJ1-3	NA	TGTGCCATCAGTGACCCACCGAGCTCTGGAAACACCATATATTTT	CAISDPPSSGNTIYF
NA	TRBV5-4	TRBJ1-2	NA	TGTGCCAGCAGCTTGTATGCGGGGGAGGCTAACTATGGCTACACCTTC	CASSLYAGEANYGYTF
NA	TRBV5-1	TRBJ1-1	NA	TGCGCCAGCAGCTCCCTGACAGCCAGGAACACTGAAGCTTTCTTT	CASSSLTARNTEAFF
NA	TRBV5-1	TRBJ2-3	TRBD1	TGCGCCAGCAGCGTCACCCCGGGACAGGGCACAGATACGCAGTATTTT	CASSVTPGQGTDTQYF
NA	TRBV6-2/TRBV6-3	TRBJ2-2	NA	TGTGCCAGCAGTTACAGGCAGTCGAACACCGGGGAGCTGTTTTTT	CASSYRQSNTGELFF
NA	TRBV20-1	TRBJ1-2	NA	TGCAGTGCTAGTCTGGGAACAGGGAGCTTTCCCCGCCCTTATGGCTACACCTTC	CSASLGTGSFPRPYGYTF
NA	TRBV27	TRBJ2-7	TRBD1	TGTGCCAGCAGTTTTGGACAGGGGGTAACCTACGAGCAGTACTTC	CASSFGQGVTYEQYF
NA	TRBV6-5	TRBJ2-1	TRBD1	TGTGCCAGCAGTTCCGGACAGGGGACGGGTGAGCAGTTCTTC	CASSSGQGTGEQFF
NA	TRBV4-3	TRBJ2-5	NA	TGCGCCAGCAGCCAAGAAATGAGGGAGACCCAGTACTTC	CASSQEMRETQYF
NA	TRBV7-6	TRBJ1-1	NA	TGTGCCAGCAGCCTAACAGAGAACACTGAAGCTTTCTTT	CASSLTENTEAFF
NA	TRBV27	TRBJ2-7	NA	TGTGCCAGCAGAGCCTCACGGGATGTGGACGAGCAGTACTTC	CASRASRDVDEQYF
NA	TRBV7-3	TRBJ2-1	NA	TGTGCCAGCAGCATCGACATCTACAATGAGCAGTTCTTC	CASSIDIYNEQFF
NA	TRBV19	TRBJ1-4	TRBD1	TGTGCCAGTAGTGGGGGACAGGGTGGTGAAAAACTGTTTTTT	CASSGGQGGEKLFF
NA	TRBV5-4	TRBJ1-1	TRBD1	TGTGCCAGCAGCTTGATGGGGACAGGCATGAACACTGAAGCTTTCTTT	CASSLMGTGMNTEAFF
NA	TRBV6-5	TRBJ1-1	NA	TGTGCCAGCAGTTATGGGACACGAGAAGCTTTCTTT	CASSYGTREAFF
NA	TRBV27	TRBJ2-1	NA	TGTGCCAGCAGCGAGACTTCTAATTACAATGAGCAGTTCTTC	CASSETSNYNEQFF
NA	TRBV29-1	TRBJ1-3	TRBD1	TGCAGCGTTGAAGGGTTCAGGGGGCATAATGGAAACACCATATATTTT	CSVEGFRGHNGNTIYF
NA	TRBV14	TRBJ2-2	TRBD1	TGTGCCAGCAGCCTTCAAGCATGGACAGGGGTTTTGACCGGGGAGCTGTTTTTT	CASSLQAWTGVLTGELFF
NA	TRBV6-5	TRBJ1-1	NA	TGTGCCAGCGGTCCTACCTTGAACACTGAAGCTTTCTTT	CASGPTLNTEAFF
once	TRBV6-5	TRBJ2-7	TRBD1	TGTGCCAGCAGTTCCTTTGTGGACAGGCCCTACGAGCAGTACTTC	CASSSFVDRPYEQYF
NA	TRBV7-9	TRBJ1-1	TRBD1	TGTGCCAGCAGCGGCCGGGACAGGGGAGAAGCTTTCTTT	CASSGRDRGEAFF
NA	TRBV30	TRBJ1-4	NA	TGTGCCTGGAGTGTACGGGGGAGCTGGGGTGAAAAACTGTTTTTT	CAWSVRGSWGEKLFF
NA	TRBV10-3	TRBJ1-4	TRBD1	TGTGCCATCAGCCCCGGACAGGGGGCGATCGATGAAAAACTGTTTTTT	CAISPGQGAIDEKLFF
NA	TRBV18	TRBJ2-7	NA	TGTGCCAGCTCACCGAGCGCGGACTACGAGCAGTACTTC	CASSPSADYEQYF
NA	TRBV5-8	TRBJ1-1	TRBD1	TGTGCCAGCAGCTCGCCGGGACAGGCGAACACTGAAGCTTTCTTT	CASSSPGQANTEAFF
NA	TRBV30	TRBJ1-2	NA	TGTGCCTGGAATGTCGGTTCAACCAACTATGGCTACACCTTC	CAWNVGSTNYGYTF
NA	TRBV6-2/TRBV6-3	TRBJ1-5	NA	TGTGCCAGCAGTTACTCAAGCAGGGAGGCTCAGCCCCAGCATTTT	CASSYSSREAQPQHF
NA	TRBV4-1	TRBJ2-1	TRBD1	TGCGCCAGCAGCTACCGGGACAGGGTAGGGTACAATGAGCAGTTCTTC	CASSYRDRVGYNEQFF